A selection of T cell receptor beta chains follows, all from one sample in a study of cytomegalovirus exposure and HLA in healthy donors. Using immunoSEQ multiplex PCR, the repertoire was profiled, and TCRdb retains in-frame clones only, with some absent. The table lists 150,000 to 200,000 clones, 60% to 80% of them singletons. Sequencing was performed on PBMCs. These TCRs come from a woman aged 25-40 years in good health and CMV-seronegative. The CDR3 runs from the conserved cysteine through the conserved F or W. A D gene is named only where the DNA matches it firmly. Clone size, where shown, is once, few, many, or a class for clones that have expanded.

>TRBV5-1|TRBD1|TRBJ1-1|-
CASRLGPGQGDTVAFF
TGCGCCAGCAGGTTGGGCCCGGGACAGGGGGATACAGTAGCTTTCTTT
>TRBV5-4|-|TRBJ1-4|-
CASSPRGGEDEKLFF
TGTGCCAGCAGCCCGAGGGGAGGGGAAGATGAAAAACTGTTTTTT
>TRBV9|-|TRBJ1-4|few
CASSVQGSDEKLFF
TGTGCCAGCAGCGTCCAGGGAAGTGATGAAAAACTGTTTTTT
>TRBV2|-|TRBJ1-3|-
CASTQERENTIYF
TGTGCCAGCACTCAAGAGAGGGAGAACACCATATATTTT
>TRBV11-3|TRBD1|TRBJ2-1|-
CASSSRQGMDNEQFF
TGTGCCAGCAGCTCCCGACAGGGTATGGACAATGAGCAGTTCTTC
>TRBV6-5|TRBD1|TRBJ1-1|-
CASSFLNRGTEAFF
TGTGCCAGCAGTTTCTTGAACAGGGGCACTGAAGCTTTCTTT
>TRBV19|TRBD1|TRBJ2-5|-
CASSPTGGVSETQYF
TGTGCCAGTAGCCCGACAGGGGGCGTCTCGGAGACCCAGTACTTC
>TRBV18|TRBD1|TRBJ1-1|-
CASSPIRDRGNTEAFF
TGTGCCAGCTCACCAATCCGGGACAGAGGGAACACTGAAGCTTTCTTT
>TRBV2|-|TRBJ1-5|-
CASSEGHERKSNQPQHF
TGTGCCAGCAGTGAAGGGCACGAGCGCAAGAGCAATCAGCCCCAGCATTTT
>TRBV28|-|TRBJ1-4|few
CASSDLQKGGAGGGKLFF
TGTGCCAGCAGCGACTTACAGAAGGGGGGCGCGGGGGGAGGGAAACTGTTTTTT
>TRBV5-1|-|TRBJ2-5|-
CASSLMHQGYGETQYF
TGCGCCAGCAGCTTGATGCATCAGGGCTACGGAGAGACCCAGTACTTC
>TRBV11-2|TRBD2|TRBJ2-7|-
CASSLSFGLAGLYEQYF
TGTGCCAGCAGCTTATCCTTCGGCCTAGCGGGGTTGTACGAGCAGTACTTC
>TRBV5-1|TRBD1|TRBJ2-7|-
CASSYGTGNEQYF
TGCGCCAGCAGCTATGGGACAGGGAACGAGCAGTACTTC
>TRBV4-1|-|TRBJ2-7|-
CASSQVTDYEQYF
TGCGCCAGCAGCCAAGTTACCGATTACGAGCAGTACTTC
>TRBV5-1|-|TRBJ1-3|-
CASSPFSGNTIYF
TGCGCCAGCAGCCCCTTCTCTGGAAACACCATATATTTT
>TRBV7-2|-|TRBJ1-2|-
CASSHGQNLYGYTF
TGTGCCAGCAGCCACGGACAGAATCTCTATGGCTACACCTTC
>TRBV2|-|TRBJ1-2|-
CARNIADPGLLNYGYTF
TGTGCCAGGAACATAGCTGACCCGGGACTTCTAAACTATGGCTACACCTTC
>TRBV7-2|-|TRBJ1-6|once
CASSPWGSAVNSPLHF
TGTGCCAGCAGCCCCTGGGGTTCAGCGGTTAATTCACCCCTCCACTTT
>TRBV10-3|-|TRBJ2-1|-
CAISRGPVEEQFF
TGTGCCATCAGTAGGGGCCCGGTGGAGGAGCAGTTCTTC
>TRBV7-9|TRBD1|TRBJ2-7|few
CASSPGTDEQYF
TGTGCCAGCAGCCCAGGGACAGACGAGCAGTACTTC
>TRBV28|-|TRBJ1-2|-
CASSLNTGGDYGYTF
TGTGCCAGCAGTTTAAACACAGGAGGGGACTATGGCTACACCTTC
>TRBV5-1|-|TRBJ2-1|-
CASSNNGDGEQFF
TGCGCCAGCAGTAATAACGGGGATGGTGAGCAGTTCTTC
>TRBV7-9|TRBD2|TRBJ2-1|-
CASSLVLSSGGEQFF
TGTGCCAGCAGCTTAGTTTTGTCTAGCGGGGGCGAGCAGTTCTTC
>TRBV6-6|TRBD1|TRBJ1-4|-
CASSTGGRGEKLFF
TGTGCCAGCAGCACAGGGGGACGGGGTGAAAAACTGTTTTTT
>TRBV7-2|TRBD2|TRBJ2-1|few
CASSVFGRGSSEQFF
TGTGCCAGCAGCGTCTTTGGGCGGGGGAGCAGTGAGCAGTTCTTC
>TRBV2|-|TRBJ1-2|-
CASRDLKRVAGYTF
TGTGCCAGCAGGGACTTAAAAAGGGTTGCGGGCTACACCTTC
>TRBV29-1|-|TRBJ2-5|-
CSVGRVGAGETQYF
TGCAGCGTTGGCCGGGTGGGGGCTGGAGAGACCCAGTACTTC
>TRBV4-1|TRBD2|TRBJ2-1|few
CASSLSLAGLGNEQFF
TGCGCCAGCAGCCTCTCCCTAGCGGGGTTGGGCAATGAGCAGTTCTTC
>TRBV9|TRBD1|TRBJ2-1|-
CASSVFSGQGYNEQFF
TGTGCCAGCAGCGTATTCTCGGGACAGGGGTACAATGAGCAGTTCTTC
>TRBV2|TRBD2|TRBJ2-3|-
CASSRTSGGVMTTDTQYF
TGTGCCAGCTCTCGGACCAGCGGGGGGGTCATGACCACAGATACGCAGTATTTT
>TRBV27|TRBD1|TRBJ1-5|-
CASSSNPGAGGQPQHF
TGTGCCAGCAGTTCGAACCCTGGGGCAGGGGGTCAGCCCCAGCATTTT
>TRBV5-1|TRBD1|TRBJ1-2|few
CASSLGDRQYGYTF
TGCGCCAGCAGCTTGGGGGACAGGCAATATGGCTACACCTTC
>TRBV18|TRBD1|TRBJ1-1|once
CASSPPGQGTEAFF
TGTGCCAGCTCACCACCGGGACAGGGGACTGAAGCTTTCTTT
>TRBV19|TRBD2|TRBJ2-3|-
CASRAEPGLAGDYTDTQYF
TGTGCCAGTAGAGCTGAGCCTGGACTAGCGGGGGATTACACAGATACGCAGTATTTT
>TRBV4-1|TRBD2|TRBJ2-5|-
CASSHTLAGVETQYF
TGCGCCAGCAGCCACACTCTAGCGGGGGTAGAGACCCAGTACTTC
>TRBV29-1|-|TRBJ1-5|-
CSVASGNQPQHF
TGCAGCGTTGCGTCGGGGAATCAGCCCCAGCATTTT
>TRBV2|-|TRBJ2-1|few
CASSELASLGEQFF
TGTGCCAGCAGTGAACTTGCTAGCTTGGGTGAGCAGTTCTTC
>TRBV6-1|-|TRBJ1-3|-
CATRLQTVTGNTIYF
TGTGCCACCCGTTTACAGACCGTGACAGGAAACACCATATATTTT
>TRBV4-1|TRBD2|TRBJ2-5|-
CASSHEGRGGQETQYF
TGCGCCAGCAGCCACGAGGGGCGGGGGGGCCAAGAGACCCAGTACTTC
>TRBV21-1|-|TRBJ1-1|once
CASPHGAGTLYTEAFF
TGTGCCAGCCCCCACGGGGCGGGGACCCTGTACACTGAAGCTTTCTTT
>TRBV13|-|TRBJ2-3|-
CASSLTYVVADTQYF
TGTGCCAGCAGCTTAACGTACGTAGTGGCAGATACGCAGTATTTT
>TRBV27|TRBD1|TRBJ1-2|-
CASSLKMRDRDGYTF
TGTGCCAGCAGTTTAAAGATGCGGGACAGGGATGGCTACACCTTC
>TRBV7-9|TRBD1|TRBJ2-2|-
CASSLKGTGDTGELFF
TGTGCCAGCAGCTTAAAAGGGACAGGGGACACCGGGGAGCTGTTTTTT
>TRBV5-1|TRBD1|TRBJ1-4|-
CASQDRQGSAEKLFF
TGCGCCAGCCAGGACCGACAGGGTTCGGCTGAAAAACTGTTTTTT
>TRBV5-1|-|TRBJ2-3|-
CASSPPQGTDTQYF
TGCGCCAGCAGCCCCCCCCAGGGCACAGATACGCAGTATTTT
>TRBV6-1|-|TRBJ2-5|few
CASIFETQYF
TGTGCCAGCATCTTTGAGACCCAGTACTTC
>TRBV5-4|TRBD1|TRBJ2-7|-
CASSLPGTGGDEQYF
TGTGCCAGCAGCTTGCCAGGGACAGGGGGCGACGAGCAGTACTTC
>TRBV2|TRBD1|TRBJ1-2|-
CASSRTGYGYTF
TGTGCCAGCAGTCGGACAGGGTATGGCTACACCTTC
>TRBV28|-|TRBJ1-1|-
CASSFLRGMNTEAFF
TGTGCCAGCAGTTTCCTTCGGGGGATGAACACTGAAGCTTTCTTT